Listed here are 23 T cell receptor beta chains from one sample, sequenced in a study of shared clonotypes between healthy human individuals (dated by TCRdb to 2020 to 2022). Libraries were made using the immunoSEQ multiplex PCR assay. TCRdb provides this immuneACCESS table in a form limited to in-frame rearrangements. Some clones are lacking; in checked studies, under half of them reflect an unresolved V gene, and why the rest are absent is not known. This sample lists about 2 million clones; around 95% were detected once. More than 0.1% of the sample is taken by the ten largest. The sequencing input was naive CD4+ T cells sorted from blood. The cell subset or site label corresponds to: CD45RA+ positively selected. Receptors originate from a man aged 18 to 30 in good health.

The chain has TRBV5-1 and TRBJ1-6; 7 nucleotides match TRBD1. Germline lookup yields CDR1 SGHRS and CDR2 YFSETQ. This CDR3 has 15 amino acids. After removal of 1 base from V and 6 bases from J, the junction contained 4 bases not matched to a gene. CDR3 bases: TGCGCCAGCAGCTTGTGGGGACAGTTTAATTCACCCCTCCACTTT. Protein sequence: CASSLWGQFNSPLHF.

The V and J genes are TRBV4-1 and TRBJ2-7; perhaps TRBD1 as D (6 bases). The CDR3 totals 16 residues. Germline V CDR1 and CDR2: MGHRA, YSYEKL. With 8 bases removed from V and 6 bases from J, the gap between germline ends came to 26 bases. CDR3 in amino acids: CASQPQWGQTNSEQYF. In DNA, the CDR3 is TGCGCCAGCCAGCCACAGTGGGGGCAGACAAATTCCGAGCAGTACTTC.

Notes on this clone: Distinct nucleotide sequences in the sample also encode this CDR3. The chain couples TRBV20-1 to TRBJ2-1, with D unclear. CDR1 is DFQATT, CDR2 SNEGSKA, per germline (reference sequence). V dropped 3 bases and J dropped 9 bases, with 6 bases sitting between them. The CDR3 extends over 10 amino acids. CDR3 in amino acids: CSASRGEQFF. CDR3 DNA: TGCAGTGCTAGTAGAGGTGAGCAGTTCTTC.

The chain uses TRBV10-1 and TRBJ1-3; 9 nucleotides agree with TRBD1. The CDR3 loop spans 15 amino acids. Germline trimming cut 5 bases from V and 2 bases from J; bases unmatched to any gene: 4. Germline assignment: CDR1 WNHNN and CDR2 SYGVQD (reference sequence). This CDR3 is CASSPGTGTGNTIYF. CDR3 coding DNA: TGCGCCAGCAGTCCCGGGACAGGGACTGGAAACACCATATATTTT.

V is TRBV18 and J is TRBJ1-2; TRBD1 aligns across 8 bases. This CDR3 is 14 amino acids long. CDR1 is KGHSH, CDR2 LQKENI, per germline. J was trimmed by 7 bases and V by 6 bases; bases with no gene match: 10. The CDR3 nucleotides are TGTGCCAGCTCGCCTACGCAGGGGGCTATTGGCTACACCTTC. Translating it yields CASSPTQGAIGYTF.

In this sample, this clone turned up once. The gene calls are TRBV7-2 and TRBJ1-1; D remains ambiguous. The CDR3 spans 15 residues. CDR1 and CDR2 (germline): SGHTA, FQGNSA. V gave up 3 bases and J gave up 4 bases, with 15 bases separating them. The CDR3 loop reads CASSFRPGSATEAFF. The DNA for the CDR3 is TGTGCCAGCAGCTTCCGCCCCGGTTCGGCCACTGAAGCTTTCTTT.

Concerning this clone: The sample carries other DNA sequences with the same CDR3. The chain recombines TRBV18 with TRBJ2-5; D not certain. Trimming pared 3 bases from V and 2 bases from J, leaving 4 bases between. Germline CDR1 and CDR2: KGHSH and LQKENI. The CDR3 sequence is 12 residues long. In DNA form, the CDR3 reads TGTGCCAGCTCACCTCTTCAAGAGACCCAGTACTTC. Translation: CASSPLQETQYF.

The rearrangement joins TRBV6-6 to TRBJ2-5; D is unresolved. Trimming took 1 base from V and 0 from J, leaving 12 bases between them. Germline values: CDR1 MNHNY, CDR2 SVGAGI (reference sequence). CDR3 length: 16 residues. The DNA for the CDR3 is TGTGCCAGCAGTTACTTAGCATCGGGCCACCAAGAGACCCAGTACTTC. It codes for CASSYLASGHQETQYF.

V and J are TRBV11-2 and TRBJ1-2; D ambiguous. Germline V gives CDR1 SGHAT, CDR2 FQNNGV. This CDR3 has 14 amino acids. V gave up 4 bases and J gave up 8 bases, with 17 bases separating them. As DNA, the CDR3 is TGTGCCAGCAGCTCCATCAAGACCGGTGGGGGCTACACCTTC. Its translation is CASSSIKTGGGYTF.

This sequence joins TRBV18 and TRBJ2-7; tentative D call: TRBD1 (6 bases). V gave up 2 bases and J gave up 3 bases, with 17 bases separating them. The CDR3 has 16 residues. Germline loops: CDR1 KGHSH, CDR2 LQKENI. The CDR3 loop is CASSPSIDRPDYEQYF. DNA for the CDR3: TGTGCCAGCTCACCATCGATTGACAGGCCAGACTACGAGCAGTACTTC.

This rearrangement joins TRBV5-1 to TRBJ2-7; TRBD1 is a possible D gene (6 bases). From germline, CDR1 is SGHRS and CDR2 YFSETQ. The CDR3 loop spans 15 amino acids. Trimming stripped 0 bases from V and 3 bases from J, with 13 bases between. This CDR3 is CASSLAEQGRYEQYF. The CDR3 bases are TGCGCCAGCAGCTTGGCAGAACAGGGTCGCTACGAGCAGTACTTC.

The chain employs TRBV5-1 and TRBJ1-2; D is uncertain. The CDR3 is 14 amino acids. Trimming took off 0 bases at V and 8 bases at J, with 14 bases between the two ends. The germline V gene has CDR1 SGHRS and CDR2 YFSETQ. The CDR3 sequence: CASSLDRGLEGYTF. For the CDR3, the DNA is TGCGCCAGCAGCTTGGACCGGGGTTTGGAAGGCTACACCTTC.

The chain combines TRBV5-4 with TRBJ2-1, with 9 bases aligning to TRBD2. CDR1 is SGHNT, CDR2 YYREEE, per germline (reference sequence). The CDR3 spans 15 residues. The V and J ends lost 5 bases and 4 bases, in that order; junction bases with no gene match: 7. The CDR3, as DNA: TGTGCCAGCAGTCATAAGCGGGAGGTGTACAATGAGCAGTTCTTC. It is translated as CASSHKREVYNEQFF.

The CDR3 DNA reads TGTGCCATCAAACCCGCGGGAGAGTCCACCGGGGAGCTGTTTTTT. Translation: CAIKPAGESTGELFF. The rearrangement links TRBV10-3 to TRBJ2-2; 7 bases line up with TRBD2. The CDR3 sequence is 15 residues long. Germline CDR1 and CDR2: ENHRY and SYGVKD. V lost 7 bases and J lost 4; bases outside the gene matches: 9.

The rearrangement uses TRBV5-1 and TRBJ2-5; D unclear. Germline V CDR1 and CDR2: SGHRS, YFSETQ. Deletions cut 7 bases from V and 4 bases from J, with 11 bases between. The CDR3 is 12 residues long. The CDR3 DNA follows: TGCGCCAGCCGTATCGGTGGAGAGACCCAGTACTTC. Protein: CASRIGGETQYF.

This clone was seen a few times. The chain is built from TRBV2 and TRBJ1-2, with no clear D. The ends were cut back, 10 bases at V and 7 bases at J, with 13 bases in the middle. The CDR3 is 11 amino acids. CDR1 SNHLY and CDR2 FYNNEI come from the germline V gene. The CDR3 sequence: CATRRELGYTF. DNA of the CDR3: TGTGCCACCCGTAGGGAGCTTGGCTACACCTTC.

A note on this clone: The same CDR3 also results from other DNA sequences found in this sample. The rearrangement joins TRBV2 to TRBJ2-5, with no clear D. Trimming took off 2 bases at V and 4 bases at J, with 8 bases between the two ends. CDR3 length: 13 amino acids. Germline-derived CDR1 and CDR2 are SNHLY and FYNNEI. The CDR3: CASSERRGETQYF. The CDR3 DNA reads TGTGCCAGCAGTGAAAGGAGAGGAGAGACCCAGTACTTC.

This clone was recorded once. The V and J genes are TRBV2 and TRBJ1-5, with D possibly being TRBD1 (5 bases). This CDR3 comprises 18 residues. V was cut by 7 bases and J by 3 bases, with 25 bases left in between. Germline assignment: CDR1 SNHLY and CDR2 FYNNEI. The CDR3: CASNPSAAGRGVNQPQHF. In DNA form, the CDR3 reads TGTGCCAGCAACCCTTCGGCGGCAGGGCGGGGAGTCAATCAGCCCCAGCATTTT.

Details on this clone: This specimen includes other DNA sequences encoding the same CDR3. The chain has TRBV6-6 and TRBJ1-5, with a tentative D call TRBD1 (6 bases). The CDR3 has 16 amino acids. In germline, CDR1 is MNHNY, CDR2 SVGAGI (reference sequence). V shed 2 bases and J shed 0 bases, with 11 bases lying between them. The CDR3 protein is CASSYLGGDSNQPQHF. The CDR3 nucleotides are TGTGCCAGCAGTTACCTGGGGGGCGATAGCAATCAGCCCCAGCATTTT.

The V gene is TRBV2, the J gene TRBJ1-3; D gene ambiguous. The ends were cut back, 3 bases at V and 1 base at J, with 10 bases in the middle. Germline V gives CDR1 SNHLY, CDR2 FYNNEI. This CDR3 contains 15 residues. CDR3 DNA sequence: TGTGCCAGCAGTGAGGAGGGATGGTCTGGAAACACCATATATTTT. This gives the protein CASSEEGWSGNTIYF.

V usage is TRBV7-6 and J usage is TRBJ2-7, with a tentative D call TRBD2 (6 bases). Between the trimmed V and J ends, which lost 1 base and 4 bases, there was a span of 8 bases. The CDR3 spans 13 residues. Germline CDR1 reads SGHVS; CDR2 reads FNYEAQ. As DNA, the CDR3 is TGTGCCAGCAGCTTAGACGCGGGATACGAGCAGTACTTC. Translated, it gives CASSLDAGYEQYF.

This CDR3 is CASSEVTHRPYDTQYF. For the CDR3, the DNA is TGTGCCAGCAGTGAGGTGACCCACCGCCCATACGATACGCAGTATTTT. This rearrangement joins TRBV6-1 to TRBJ2-3; D is uncertain. Germline-derived CDR1 and CDR2 are MNHNS and SASEGT. The CDR3 sequence is 16 residues long. V was pared by 3 bases and J by 6 bases, with 19 bases between.

Note on this clone: The same CDR3 is also encoded by other DNA sequences in this sample. The gene calls are TRBV18 and TRBJ2-2; 7 bases match TRBD1. CDR3 size: 14 residues. Trimming removed 3 bases from V and 4 bases from J; junction bases left unmatched: 2. Germline V gene sequence: CDR1 KGHSH, CDR2 LQKENI. In nucleotides, the CDR3 is TGTGCCAGCTCACCCGGACAGGCCACCGGGGAGCTGTTTTTT. It is translated as CASSPGQATGELFF.